A single sample is the source of the 10 T cell receptor beta chains below, sequenced in a study of tissue T cells after allogeneic stem cell transplantation. Libraries were prepared by immunoSEQ multiplex PCR; TCRdb keeps only in-frame clonotypes and omits some of them. The sample carries several thousand clones, approximately 41% recorded once. Noted time point: mouse harvest day 14 after allogeneic transplant. Each mouse received 10^7 T-cell-depleted marrow cells plus 10^6 splenic CD5+ T cells by tail vein. Sequencing input: gut tissue. These receptors were collected from a female BALB/c mouse given C57BL/6 T cells with graft-versus-host disease after an allogeneic hematopoietic cell transplant.

Comments on this clone: Mouse names are used for the genes. The sequenced fragment ends 1 residue before the CDR3 boundary, so the rest is inferred from the germline J gene. The chain combines TRBV26 with TRBJ1-2; TRBD1 aligns across 10 bases. CDR3 length equals 14 residues. V trimming: 4 bases; J trimming: 1 base; junction bases outside the gene matches: 0. The germline gives CDR1 KGHPV, CDR2 FQNQEV (reference sequence). This CDR3 reads CASSRTGGNSDYTF. CDR3 DNA (partial): TGTGCCAGCAGTCGGACAGGGGGAAACTCCGACTACACC.

This clone is classed as medium-sized (0.01 to 0.1%). Gene names are the mouse ones. The read ends 1 residue early relative to the CDR3; the germline J gene fills the gap. The chain carries TRBV26 and TRBJ2-1; 7 bases agree with TRBD1. Looked up from germline, CDR1 is KGHPV and CDR2 is FQNQEV (reference sequence). The CDR3 sequence is 14 residues long. Losses at the gene ends were 5 bases for V and 1 base for J; bases not matched to a gene: 2. The CDR3 loop is CASSKQGNYAEQFF. The sequenced part of the CDR3 DNA is TGTGCCAGCAGTAAACAGGGGAACTATGCTGAGCAGTTC. Full variable domain (remainder filled in from reference TRBV26 and TRBJ2-1): NSKVIQTPRYLVKGQGQKAKMRCIPEKGHPVVFWYQQNKNNEFKFLINFQNQEVLQQIDMTEKRFSAECPSNSPCSLEIQSSEAGDSALYLCASSKQGNYAEQFFGPGTRLTVL.

This clone was seen only a few times. Mouse germline and gene names are used. The CDR3 end lies 1 residue beyond the end of the read and is filled in from the germline J gene. The rearrangement uses TRBV26 and TRBJ2-2; D perhaps matches TRBD2 (6 bases). The CDR3 sequence is 16 residues long. Germline V gene sequence: CDR1 KGHPV, CDR2 FQNQEV (reference sequence). Deletions cut 2 bases from V and 2 bases from J, with 12 bases between. CDR3 DNA (partial): TGTGCCAGCAGTCTGCAGACTGGAGTGAACACCGGGCAGCTCTAC. Its translation is CASSLQTGVNTGQLY. The CDR3 in its entirety is CASSLQTGVNTGQLYF. Full variable domain (outside the CDR3, taken from reference TRBV26 and TRBJ2-2): NSKVIQTPRYLVKGQGQKAKMRCIPEKGHPVVFWYQQNKNNEFKFLINFQNQEVLQQIDMTEKRFSAECPSNSPCSLEIQSSEAGDSALYLCASSLQTGVNTGQLYFGEGSKLTVL.

This clone has just a few counts. Each gene name is a mouse one. The CDR3 end lies 1 residue beyond the end of the read and is filled in from the germline J gene. This rearrangement joins TRBV12-2 to TRBJ1-4; maybe TRBD1 (6 bases). There are 15 residues in the CDR3. Trimming pared 0 bases from V and 3 bases from J, leaving 10 bases between. CDR1 and CDR2 from the germline V gene are SGHLS and HYDKME. The sequenced CDR3 bases are TGTGCCAGCTCTCTCACGACAGGCACCAACGAAAGATTATTT. Its protein is CASSLTTGTNERLF. The whole CDR3 sequence reads CASSLTTGTNERLFF.

Regarding this clone: All gene names here are mouse names. The read gets to within 1 residue of the CDR3 end, and the germline J gene fills in the rest. The chain has TRBV12-2 and TRBJ2-7; 7 positions agree with TRBD2. Germline V gene lookup returns CDR1 SGHLS and CDR2 HYDKME. J lost 0 bases, V lost 3 bases, and 4 bases had no gene match. The CDR3 loop spans 14 amino acids. The CDR3 here is CASSSTGVSYEQYF. Incomplete CDR3 DNA: TGTGCCAGCTCTTCCACTGGGGTCTCCTATGAACAGTAC.

Comment on this clone: The genes and germline here are from mouse. The DNA ends 1 residue before the CDR3 does, and the rest of the CDR3 is filled in from the germline J gene. This rearrangement joins TRBV23 to TRBJ2-2; no check of the table's D call, TRBD1, against the DNA was made. The CDR3 loop spans 14 amino acids. Germline CDR1 reads KGHTA; CDR2 reads FQNQQP. The CDR3 bases that were read are TGCTCCAGCAGTCCGGGGACAGACACCGGGCAGCTCTAC. Encoded protein: CSSSPGTDTGQLY. The complete CDR3 reads CSSSPGTDTGQLYF.

As regards this clone: Each gene name is a mouse one. The read ends 1 residue before the CDR3 terminus; that terminus is restored from the germline J gene. J is TRBJ1-3 and V is TRBV26, with TRBD1 as a possible D gene (6 bases). CDR1 and CDR2 (germline): KGHPV, FQNQEV (reference sequence). The CDR3 is 14 amino acids. Trimming removed 4 bases from V and 1 base from J, with 8 bases in between. The CDR3: CASSPGQSGNTLYF. The sequenced part of the CDR3 DNA is TGTGCCAGCAGTCCTGGACAGTCTGGAAATACGCTCTAT. Combining the CDR3 with reference TRBV26 and TRBJ1-3 gives the whole variable domain NSKVIQTPRYLVKGQGQKAKMRCIPEKGHPVVFWYQQNKNNEFKFLINFQNQEVLQQIDMTEKRFSAECPSNSPCSLEIQSSEAGDSALYLCASSPGQSGNTLYFGEGSRLIVV.

This clone was counted a few times. Germline and genes here are mouse. Partial CDR3 DNA: TGTGCCTGGAGTCCCCCAGGGGCCTCTGAACAGTAC. Amino acids: CAWSPPGASEQY. The entire CDR3 sequence reads CAWSPPGASEQYF. The chain couples TRBV31 to TRBJ2-7; maybe TRBD1 (6 bases). The read ends 1 residue early relative to the CDR3; the germline J gene fills the gap. Between the trimmed V and J ends, which lost 1 base and 6 bases, there was a span of 13 bases. Germline V lookup: CDR1 GKSSPN, CDR2 SITVG. The CDR3 extends over 13 amino acids. Variable domain in full (rest from reference TRBV31 and TRBJ2-7): AQTIHQWPVAEIKAVGSPLSLGCTIKGKSSPNLYWYWQATGGTLQQLFYSITVGQVESVVQLNLSASRPKDDQFILSTEKLLLSHSGFYLCAWSPPGASEQYFGPGTRLTVL.

A note on this clone: Mouse germline and gene names are used. This CDR3 is CASSFGWGDAEQFF. CDR3 bases read: TGTGCCAGCAGCTTTGGCTGGGGGGATGCTGAGCAGTTC. The V and J genes are TRBV12-1 and TRBJ2-1; 8 nucleotides match TRBD2. Coverage ceases 1 residue before the CDR3 finishes, and the germline J gene fills in the end. The CDR3 loop spans 14 amino acids. The V and J ends lost 6 bases and 5 bases, in that order; junction bases with no gene match: 8. CDR1 SGHSN and CDR2 HYEKVE come from the germline V gene.

A remark on this clone: Each gene name is a mouse one. The CDR3 goes on 1 residue after the read ends, and that part is filled in from the germline J gene. The J gene is TRBJ1-6, the V gene TRBV26; the D gene is possibly TRBD1 (6 bases). TRBJ1-6 is an open reading frame whose function is uncertain. The CDR3 extends over 15 amino acids. Trimming shortened V by 4 bases and J by 3 bases, and 10 bases separated the two germline ends. The germline CDR1 and CDR2 sequences are KGHPV and FQNQEV (reference sequence). The sequenced part of the CDR3 DNA is TGTGCCAGCAGTCCCGGGGGCATCTATAATTCGCCCCTCTAC. Encoded protein: CASSPGGIYNSPLY. The full CDR3 protein is CASSPGGIYNSPLYF.